This TCR beta chain was sequenced in a study of blood T cell repertoires in COVID-19. Study-level background: Both acute and convalescent COVID-19 samples were obtained from the United States, Italy and Spain. PBMCs, B-cell-depleted T cells, or T cells were the source of the cDNA or gDNA that made up the material.

The authors' processing: Estimation of nucleated cell counts relied on the amplification of reference gene primers. Sequencing used immunoSEQ multiplex PCR; TCRdb keeps in-frame clones, though not all of them. That table supplies the V and J calls and clone size; D and trimming were determined from the DNA. Here the sample spans approximately 300,000 clones, 75% to 95% being singletons. Trimming left V 6 bases short and J 4 bases short, with 19 bases between. Germline assignment: CDR1 MRHNA and CDR2 SNTAGT. The CDR3 consists of 16 residues. The sequence was obtained from a woman aged 25 to 39 with COVID-19, enrolled during active disease. The J gene is TRBJ2-1, the V gene TRBV6-4; maybe TRBD1 (6 bases). What was sequenced was peripheral blood. CDR3 residues: CASSDTYRVSYNEQFF. CDR3 DNA: TGTGCCAGCAGCGATACCTACAGGGTGTCGTACAATGAGCAGTTCTTC.